A single sample gave rise to the 18 T cell receptor beta chains below, sequenced in a study of beta chain features in type 1 diabetes. Expressed TCRB transcripts got sequenced, as all isolated RNA was reverse transcribed. Assay used: immunoSEQ multiplex PCR; TCRdb lists only in-frame clones, some missing. The top ten hold 0.093% of the sample, which has 600,000 to 650,000 clones, about a sixth seen once. Sequencing was carried out using naive CD4+ T cells from blood. These TCRs come from a man aged 18 to 29 in good health.

V usage is TRBV29-1 and J usage is TRBJ1-2, with D uncertain. In germline, CDR1 is SQVTM, CDR2 ANQGSEA. The V end was cut by 7 bases, the J end by 1 base, with 4 bases between. The CDR3 has 10 residues. CDR3 loop: CSAGNYGYTF. Here the CDR3 DNA reads TGCAGCGCTGGTAACTATGGCTACACCTTC.

This clone has a handful of counts. Other DNA sequences in this sample translate to the same CDR3. The chain is built from TRBV7-2 and TRBJ2-7; tentatively, D is TRBD2 (6 bases). CDR3 length: 15 amino acids. The germline V gene encodes CDR1 SGHTA and CDR2 FQGNSA. V lost 3 bases to trimming and J lost 4 bases, with 16 bases between them. CDR3 sequence: CASSFSGTGAYEQYF. The CDR3 DNA sequence: TGTGCCAGCAGCTTCTCAGGGACTGGCGCGTACGAGCAGTACTTC.

In DNA, the CDR3 is TGTGCCAGCGGGGCTATGAACACTGAAGCTTTCTTT. Its translation: CASGAMNTEAFF. This chain links TRBV9 with TRBJ1-1; perhaps TRBD1 as D (5 bases). The CDR3 totals 12 residues. Germline V gene data show CDR1 as SGDLS and CDR2 as YYNGEE. Trimming left V 7 bases short and J 0 bases short, with 7 bases between.

This clone came up many times. This specimen includes other DNA sequences encoding the same CDR3. The chain carries TRBV19 and TRBJ2-3; D is possibly TRBD2 (5 bases). Germline values: CDR1 LNHDA, CDR2 SQIVND (reference sequence). The CDR3 is 12 residues long. V was shortened by 3 bases and J by 6 bases, with 7 bases between the two germline ends. The CDR3 DNA is TGTGCCAGTAGTATGAGGGCGGATACGCAGTATTTT. It yields the protein CASSMRADTQYF.

This clone was observed a few times. In the same sample, other DNA sequences code for this CDR3. The chain combines TRBV11-3 with TRBJ2-1; a weak D match, TRBD2 (5 bases). Trimming stripped 1 base from V and 0 bases from J, with 7 bases between. The germline gives CDR1 SGHNT, CDR2 YENEEA. The CDR3 loop spans 15 amino acids. The CDR3 sequence is CASSLGGSSYNEQFF. CDR3 sequence (DNA): TGTGCCAGCAGCTTAGGAGGGAGCTCCTACAATGAGCAGTTCTTC.

This clone was observed a handful of times. This chain links TRBV7-9 with TRBJ1-6; D unresolved. Trimming took off 3 bases at V and 9 bases at J, with 6 bases between the two ends. CDR1 SEHNR and CDR2 FQNEAQ come from the germline V gene (reference sequence). The CDR3 consists of 12 residues. CDR3 in DNA: TGTGCCAGCAGCTTGGAAGGTTCACCCCTCCACTTT. It translates to CASSLEGSPLHF.

This clone was observed a handful of times. This chain connects TRBV28 to TRBJ2-1; 8 bases align to TRBD2. Germline CDR1 and CDR2: MDHEN and SYDVKM. The CDR3 loop spans 14 amino acids. Unmatched junction bases numbered 13, after V lost 6 bases and J lost 12 bases. In DNA form, the CDR3 reads TGTGCCAGCAGCGGGAGGGACGGAGCAAGGGCGCAGTTCTTC. Amino acids: CASSGRDGARAQFF.

This rearrangement joins TRBV29-1 to TRBJ1-4, with D maybe TRBD1 (5 bases). The germline V gene has CDR1 SQVTM and CDR2 ANQGSEA. Trimming pared 1 base from V and 5 bases from J, leaving 14 bases between. This CDR3 has 15 amino acids. The CDR3 sequence: CSVEGGAGKNEKLFF. The CDR3 nucleotides read TGCAGCGTTGAAGGGGGCGCGGGGAAAAATGAAAAACTGTTTTTT.

V is TRBV12-5 and J is TRBJ1-1; D remains ambiguous. V lost 2 bases and J 1 base, leaving 5 bases between the germline ends. This CDR3 comprises 13 residues. Germline CDR1 LGHNT, CDR2 FRNRAP. CDR3 sequence reads: CASGLMENTEAFF. CDR3 coding DNA: TGTGCTAGTGGTTTGATGGAGAACACTGAAGCTTTCTTT.

In the case of this clone: This sample also contains other DNA sequences that code for the same CDR3. V is TRBV20-1 and J is TRBJ2-2; either TRBD1 or TRBD2 may supply D (5 bases each). The CDR3 extends over 11 amino acids. CDR1 is DFQATT, CDR2 SNEGSKA, per germline (reference sequence). V lost 6 bases, J lost 8 bases, and 10 bases lay in between. The CDR3 sequence: CSARGAGELFF. CDR3 DNA: TGCAGTGCCCGAGGGGCGGGGGAGCTGTTTTTT.

This clone came up a few times. V gene TRBV28 combines with J gene TRBJ2-7; D remains ambiguous. Trimming removed 3 bases at V and 2 bases at J, with 11 bases between. CDR3 length: 14 residues. Germline V gene lookup returns CDR1 MDHEN and CDR2 SYDVKM. The CDR3 spells CASSLTAIPYEQYF. Here the CDR3 DNA reads TGTGCCAGCAGTTTGACGGCGATCCCCTACGAGCAGTACTTC.

V and J are TRBV9 and TRBJ2-4; 8 nucleotides match TRBD1. Germline V CDR1 and CDR2: SGDLS, YYNGEE. The junction had 6 bases not matched to a gene; V was cut back by 3 bases and J by 7 bases. This CDR3 spans 14 amino acids. This chain's CDR3 is CASSGQGSNNIQYF. The DNA of the CDR3 is TGTGCCAGCAGCGGACAGGGGAGCAATAACATTCAGTACTTC.

A few counts support this clone. The rearrangement joins TRBV9 to TRBJ2-2; 7 positions match TRBD1. This CDR3 comprises 15 residues. Unmatched junction bases numbered 4, after V lost 5 bases and J lost 0 bases. The germline gives CDR1 SGDLS, CDR2 YYNGEE. The DNA for the CDR3 is TGTGCCAGCAGTCGCCAGGGGGCGAACACCGGGGAGCTGTTTTTT. It yields the protein CASSRQGANTGELFF.

In this sample, this clone turned up a few times. CDR3 in amino acids: CASSSRTGYEQYF. The DNA for the CDR3 is TGTGCCAGCAGCTCCAGGACAGGGTACGAGCAGTACTTC. The chain employs TRBV5-4 and TRBJ2-7; TRBD1 agrees at 8 bases. Germline V gene data show CDR1 as SGHNT and CDR2 as YYREEE (reference sequence). The V segment lost 3 bases and the J segment 4 bases; nucleotides outside the gene matches: 3. The CDR3 is 13 residues long.

This clone turned up a few times. V and J are TRBV28 and TRBJ2-1; 7 nucleotides line up with TRBD1. Germline V gene sequence: CDR1 MDHEN, CDR2 SYDVKM. V was pared by 7 bases and J by 7 bases, with 13 bases of the junction left unmatched. This CDR3 is built from 15 residues. This CDR3 reads CASIEAGTDPNEQFF. CDR3 nucleotide sequence: TGTGCCAGCATCGAAGCTGGGACAGACCCTAATGAGCAGTTCTTC.

In its sample, this clone was seen a few times. The rearrangement uses TRBV18 and TRBJ1-4, with 10 bases identical to TRBD1. Trimming removed 3 bases from V and 7 bases from J; junction bases left unmatched: 5. The CDR3 extends over 15 amino acids. Germline V gene data show CDR1 as KGHSH and CDR2 as LQKENI. CDR3 sequence: CASSPAGTGAEKLFF. The DNA of the CDR3 is TGTGCCAGCTCACCTGCCGGGACAGGGGCTGAAAAACTGTTTTTT.

This clone was seen a few times. A much larger clone is a single base away; this may be a read error. Other DNA sequences from this sample encode an identical CDR3 as well. The chain couples TRBV7-7 to TRBJ2-5; a weak D match, TRBD1 (5 bases). The CDR3 is 11 amino acids. Deletions cut 4 bases from V and 5 bases from J, with 5 bases between. Germline assignment: CDR1 SSHAT and CDR2 FNYEAQ (reference sequence). The CDR3 loop reads CASSSGETQYF. In DNA, the CDR3 is TGTGCCAGCAGCTCAGGGGAGACCCAGTACTTC. The whole variable domain, remainder taken from reference TRBV7-7 and TRBJ2-5, is GAGVSQSPRYKVTKRGQDVTLRCDPISSHATLYWYQQALGQGPEFLTYFNYEAQPDKSGLPSDRFSAERPEGSISTLTIQRTEQRDSAMYRCASSSGETQYFGPGTRLLVL.

This chain uses TRBV28 with TRBJ1-4, with D unresolved. The CDR3 length is 13 residues. The V gene's germline CDR1 is MDHEN and CDR2 SYDVKM. With 11 bases removed from V and 0 bases from J, the gap between germline ends came to 10 bases. CDR3: CAGGLATNEKLFF. DNA of the CDR3: TGTGCCGGAGGGTTAGCAACTAATGAAAAACTGTTTTTT.